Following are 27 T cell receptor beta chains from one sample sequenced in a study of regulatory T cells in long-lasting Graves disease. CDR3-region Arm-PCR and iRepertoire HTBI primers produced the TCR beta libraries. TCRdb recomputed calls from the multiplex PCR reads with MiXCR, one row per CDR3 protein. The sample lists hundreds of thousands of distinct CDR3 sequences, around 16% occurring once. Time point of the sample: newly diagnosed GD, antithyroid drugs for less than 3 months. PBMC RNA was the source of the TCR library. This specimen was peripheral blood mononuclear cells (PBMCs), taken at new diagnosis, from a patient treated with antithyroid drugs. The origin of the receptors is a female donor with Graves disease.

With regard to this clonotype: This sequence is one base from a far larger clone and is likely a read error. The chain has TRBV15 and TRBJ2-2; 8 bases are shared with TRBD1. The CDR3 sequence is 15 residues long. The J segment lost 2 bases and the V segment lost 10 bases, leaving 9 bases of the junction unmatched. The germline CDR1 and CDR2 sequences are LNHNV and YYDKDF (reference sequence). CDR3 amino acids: CASSRTGKNTGELFF. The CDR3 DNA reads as TGTGCCAGCAGTCGGACAGGGAAAAACACCGGGGAGCTGTTTTTT. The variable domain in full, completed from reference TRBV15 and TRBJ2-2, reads DAMVIQNPRYQVTQFGKPVTLSCSQTLNHNVMYWYQQKSSQAPKLLFHYYDKDFNNEADTPDNFQSRRPNTSFCFLDIRSPGLGDTAMYLCASSRTGKNTGELFFGEGSRLTVL.

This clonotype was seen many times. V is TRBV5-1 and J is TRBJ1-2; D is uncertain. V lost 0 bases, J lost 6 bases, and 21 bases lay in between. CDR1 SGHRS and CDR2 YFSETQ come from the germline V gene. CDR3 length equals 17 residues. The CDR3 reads CASSLEKGAIDDHGYTF. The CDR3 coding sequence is TGCGCCAGCAGCTTGGAGAAGGGCGCCATAGATGACCATGGCTACACCTTC.

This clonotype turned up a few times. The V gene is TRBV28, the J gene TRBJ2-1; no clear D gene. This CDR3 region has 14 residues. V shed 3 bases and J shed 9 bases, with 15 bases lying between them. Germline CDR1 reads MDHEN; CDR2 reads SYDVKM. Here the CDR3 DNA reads TGTGCCAGCAGTTTTCATAGAGGTAGCCTTGAGCAGTTCTTC. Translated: CASSFHRGSLEQFF.

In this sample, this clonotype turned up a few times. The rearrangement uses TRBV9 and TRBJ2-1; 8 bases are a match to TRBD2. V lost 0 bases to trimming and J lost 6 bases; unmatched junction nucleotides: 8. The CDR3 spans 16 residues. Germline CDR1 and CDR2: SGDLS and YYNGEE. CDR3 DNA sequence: TGTGCCAGCAGCGTAGAGGGGACTAGGAGGGTCAATGAGCAGTTCTTC. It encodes CASSVEGTRRVNEQFF.

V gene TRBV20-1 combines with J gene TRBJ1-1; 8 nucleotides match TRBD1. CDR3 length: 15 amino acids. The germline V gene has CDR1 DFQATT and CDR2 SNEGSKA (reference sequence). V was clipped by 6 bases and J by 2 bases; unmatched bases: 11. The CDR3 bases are TGCAGTGCAACCCGACAGGGGTCGGGAAACACTGAAGCTTTCTTT. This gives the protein CSATRQGSGNTEAFF.

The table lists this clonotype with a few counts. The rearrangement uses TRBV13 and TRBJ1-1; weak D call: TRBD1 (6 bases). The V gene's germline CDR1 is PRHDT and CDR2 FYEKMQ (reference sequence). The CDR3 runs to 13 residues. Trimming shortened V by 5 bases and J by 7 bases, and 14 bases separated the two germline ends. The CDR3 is CASSLQDSLEAFF. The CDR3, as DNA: TGTGCCAGCAGCCTACAGGACAGTCTTGAAGCTTTCTTT.

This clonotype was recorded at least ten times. CDR3 sequence reads: CASGTGSSREAFF. The CDR3 DNA reads as TGCGCCAGCGGAACAGGGTCGAGTCGGGAAGCTTTCTTT. V gene TRBV5-1 combines with J gene TRBJ1-1, with D maybe TRBD1 (6 bases). Germline V CDR1 and CDR2: SGHRS, YFSETQ. There are 13 residues in the CDR3. V was clipped by 7 bases and J by 8 bases, with 18 bases between them.

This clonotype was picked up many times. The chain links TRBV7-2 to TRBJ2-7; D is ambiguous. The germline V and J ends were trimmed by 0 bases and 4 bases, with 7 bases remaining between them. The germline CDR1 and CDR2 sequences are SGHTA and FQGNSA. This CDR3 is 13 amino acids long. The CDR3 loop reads CASSLAPRYEQYF. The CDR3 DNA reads TGTGCCAGCAGCTTAGCGCCCAGATACGAGCAGTACTTC.

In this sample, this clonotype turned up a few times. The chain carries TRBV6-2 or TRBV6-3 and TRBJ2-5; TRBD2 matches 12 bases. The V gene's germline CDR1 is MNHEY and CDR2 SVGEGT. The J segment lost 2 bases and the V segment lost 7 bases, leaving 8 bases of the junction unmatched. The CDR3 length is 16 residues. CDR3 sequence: CASTLNGLAGQETQYF. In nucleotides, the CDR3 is TGTGCCAGCACCCTCAACGGACTAGCGGGACAAGAGACCCAGTACTTC.

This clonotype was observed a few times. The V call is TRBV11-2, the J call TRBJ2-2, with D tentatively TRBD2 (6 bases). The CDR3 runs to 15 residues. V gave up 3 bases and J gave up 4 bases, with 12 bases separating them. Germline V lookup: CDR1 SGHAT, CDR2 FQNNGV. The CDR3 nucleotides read TGTGCCAGCAGCTTGACCCAGGGAGGCACCGGGGAGCTGTTTTTT. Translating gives CASSLTQGGTGELFF.

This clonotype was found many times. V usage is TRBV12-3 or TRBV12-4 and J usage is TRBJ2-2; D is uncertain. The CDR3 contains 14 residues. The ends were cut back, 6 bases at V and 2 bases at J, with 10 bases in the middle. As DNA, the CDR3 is TGTGCCAGCAGACGCGATACCAACACCGGGGAGCTGTTTTTT. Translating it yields CASRRDTNTGELFF.

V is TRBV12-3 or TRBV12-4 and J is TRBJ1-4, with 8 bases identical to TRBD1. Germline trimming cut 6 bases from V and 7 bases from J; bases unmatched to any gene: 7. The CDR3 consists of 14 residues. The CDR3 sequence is CASSSDRVSEKLFF. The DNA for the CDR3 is TGTGCCAGCAGCTCGGACAGGGTTAGTGAAAAACTGTTTTTT.

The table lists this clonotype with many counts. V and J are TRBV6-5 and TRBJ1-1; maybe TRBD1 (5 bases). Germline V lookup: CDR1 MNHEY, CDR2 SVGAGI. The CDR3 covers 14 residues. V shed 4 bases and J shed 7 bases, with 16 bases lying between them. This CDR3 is CASSFVWGGDEAFF. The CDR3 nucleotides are TGTGCCAGCAGTTTCGTTTGGGGGGGGGATGAAGCTTTCTTT.

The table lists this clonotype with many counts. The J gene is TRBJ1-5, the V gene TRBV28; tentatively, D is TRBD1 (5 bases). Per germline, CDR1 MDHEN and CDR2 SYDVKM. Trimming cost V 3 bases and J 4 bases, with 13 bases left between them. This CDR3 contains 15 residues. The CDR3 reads CASSLGRTLNQPQHF. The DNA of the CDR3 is TGTGCCAGCAGTTTGGGGAGGACATTAAATCAGCCCCAGCATTTT.

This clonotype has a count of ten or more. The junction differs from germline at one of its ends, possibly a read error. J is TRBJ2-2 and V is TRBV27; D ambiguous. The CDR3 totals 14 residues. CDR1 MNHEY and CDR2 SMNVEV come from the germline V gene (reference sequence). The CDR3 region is CASSLSVPTGELFF. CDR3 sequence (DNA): TGTGCCAGCAGCTTATCGGTCCCCACCGGGGAGCTGTTTTTT.

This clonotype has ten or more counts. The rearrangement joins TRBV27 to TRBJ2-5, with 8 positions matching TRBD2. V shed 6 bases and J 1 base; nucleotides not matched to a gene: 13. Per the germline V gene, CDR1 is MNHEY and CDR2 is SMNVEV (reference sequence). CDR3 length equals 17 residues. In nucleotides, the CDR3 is TGTGCCAGCAGCTTCATGGGGAGCGGGAGTTTCCAAGAGACCCAGTACTTC. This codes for CASSFMGSGSFQETQYF.

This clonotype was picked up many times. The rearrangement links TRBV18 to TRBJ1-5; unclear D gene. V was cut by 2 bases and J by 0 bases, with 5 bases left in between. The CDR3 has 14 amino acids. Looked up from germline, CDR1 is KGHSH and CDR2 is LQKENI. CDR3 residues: CASSPDLSNQPQHF. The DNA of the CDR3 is TGTGCCAGCTCACCAGACCTTAGCAATCAGCCCCAGCATTTT. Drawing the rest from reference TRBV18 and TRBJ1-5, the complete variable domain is NAGVMQNPRHLVRRRGQEARLRCSPMKGHSHVYWYRQLPEEGLKFMVYLQKENIIDESGMPKERFSAEFPKEGPSILRIQQVVRGDSAAYFCASSPDLSNQPQHFGDGTRLSIL.

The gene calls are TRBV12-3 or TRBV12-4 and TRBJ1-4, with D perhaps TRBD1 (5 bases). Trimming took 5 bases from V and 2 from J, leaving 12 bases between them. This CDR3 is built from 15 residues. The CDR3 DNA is TGTGCCAGCAGTCCTCCGGGGGACACTAATGAAAAACTGTTTTTT. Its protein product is CASSPPGDTNEKLFF.

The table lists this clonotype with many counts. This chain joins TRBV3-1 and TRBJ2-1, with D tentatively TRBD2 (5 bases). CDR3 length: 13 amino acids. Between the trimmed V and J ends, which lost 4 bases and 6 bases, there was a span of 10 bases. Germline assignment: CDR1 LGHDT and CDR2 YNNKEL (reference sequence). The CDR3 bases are TGTGCCAGCAGCCTAGGGAGCGGCAATGAGCAGTTCTTC. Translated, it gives CASSLGSGNEQFF.

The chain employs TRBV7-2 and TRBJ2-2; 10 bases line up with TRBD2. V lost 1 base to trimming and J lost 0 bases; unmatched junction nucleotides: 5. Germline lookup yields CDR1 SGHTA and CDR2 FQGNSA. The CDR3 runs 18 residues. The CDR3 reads CASSLVLAGGTNTGELFF. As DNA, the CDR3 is TGTGCCAGCAGCTTAGTCTTAGCGGGGGGTACGAACACCGGGGAGCTGTTTTTT.

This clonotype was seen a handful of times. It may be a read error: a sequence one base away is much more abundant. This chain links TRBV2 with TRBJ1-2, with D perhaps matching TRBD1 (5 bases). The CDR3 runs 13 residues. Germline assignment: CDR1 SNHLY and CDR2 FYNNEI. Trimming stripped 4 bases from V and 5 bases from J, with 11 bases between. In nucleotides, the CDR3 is TGTGCCAGCAGTGGAAGGGGACCATATGGCTACACCTTC. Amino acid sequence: CASSGRGPYGYTF.

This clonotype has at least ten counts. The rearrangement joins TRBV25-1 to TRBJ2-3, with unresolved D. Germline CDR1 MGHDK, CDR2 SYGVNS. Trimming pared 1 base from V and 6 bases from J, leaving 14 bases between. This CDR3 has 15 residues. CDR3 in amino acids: CASSELVRPRDTQYF. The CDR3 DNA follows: TGTGCCAGCAGTGAATTGGTCCGCCCGCGGGATACGCAGTATTTT.

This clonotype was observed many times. CDR3 coding DNA: TGTGCCAGCAGCTTATTCTACACTGAAGCTTTCTTT. Protein product: CASSLFYTEAFF. The J gene is TRBJ1-1, the V gene TRBV7-3, with D uncertain. V was trimmed by 2 bases and J by 3 bases, leaving 4 bases between them. Germline CDR1 is SGHTA and CDR2 is FQGTGA. The CDR3 covers 12 residues. Full variable domain (remainder filled in from reference TRBV7-3 and TRBJ1-1): GAGVSQTPSNKVTEKGKYVELRCDPISGHTALYWYRQSLGQGPEFLIYFQGTGAADDSGLPNDRFFAVRPEGSVSTLKIQRTERGDSAVYLCASSLFYTEAFFGQGTRLTVV.

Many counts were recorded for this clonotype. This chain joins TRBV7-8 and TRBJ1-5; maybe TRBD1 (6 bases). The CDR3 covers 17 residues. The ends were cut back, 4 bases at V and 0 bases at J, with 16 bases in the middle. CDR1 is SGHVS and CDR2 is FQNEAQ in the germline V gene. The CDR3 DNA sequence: TGTGCCAGCAGCTCACGCCTCAGGGGTTATAGCAATCAGCCCCAGCATTTT. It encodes CASSSRLRGYSNQPQHF.

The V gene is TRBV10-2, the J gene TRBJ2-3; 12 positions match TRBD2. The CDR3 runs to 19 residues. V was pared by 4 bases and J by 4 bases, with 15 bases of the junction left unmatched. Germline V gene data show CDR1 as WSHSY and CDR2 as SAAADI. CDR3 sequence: CASSGRTSGVLGPADTQYF. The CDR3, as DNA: TGCGCCAGCAGTGGCCGGACTAGCGGGGTCCTGGGACCGGCAGATACGCAGTATTTT.

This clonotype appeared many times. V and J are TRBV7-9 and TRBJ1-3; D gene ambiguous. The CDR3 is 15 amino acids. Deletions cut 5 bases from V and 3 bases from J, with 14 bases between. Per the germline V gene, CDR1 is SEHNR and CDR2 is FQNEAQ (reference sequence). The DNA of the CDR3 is TGTGCCAGCAGCCCCCCCTACCCGATTGGAAACACCATATATTTT. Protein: CASSPPYPIGNTIYF.

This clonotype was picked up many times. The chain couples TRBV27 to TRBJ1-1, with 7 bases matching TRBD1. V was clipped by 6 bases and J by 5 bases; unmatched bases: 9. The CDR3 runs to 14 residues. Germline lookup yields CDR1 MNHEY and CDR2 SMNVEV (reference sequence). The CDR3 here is CASSNKVQGTEAFF. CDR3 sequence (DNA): TGTGCCAGCAGCAACAAAGTACAGGGGACTGAAGCTTTCTTT.